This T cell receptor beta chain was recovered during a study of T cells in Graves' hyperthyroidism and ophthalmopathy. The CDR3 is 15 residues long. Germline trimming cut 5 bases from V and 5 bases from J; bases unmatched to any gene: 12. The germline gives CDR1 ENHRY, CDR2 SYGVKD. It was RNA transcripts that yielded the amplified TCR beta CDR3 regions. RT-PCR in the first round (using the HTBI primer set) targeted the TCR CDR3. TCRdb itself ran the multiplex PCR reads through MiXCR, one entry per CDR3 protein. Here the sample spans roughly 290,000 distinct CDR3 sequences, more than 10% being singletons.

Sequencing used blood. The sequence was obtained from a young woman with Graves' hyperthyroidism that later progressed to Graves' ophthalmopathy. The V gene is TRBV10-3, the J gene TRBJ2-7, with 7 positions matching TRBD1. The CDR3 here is CAISSFGDSIHEQYF. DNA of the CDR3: TGTGCCATCAGTTCTTTTGGGGACAGTATCCACGAGCAGTACTTC.